A selection of T cell receptor beta chains follows, all from one sample in a study of blood T cell repertoires in COVID-19. Assay: immunoSEQ multiplex PCR; the TCRdb copy retains only in-frame clones and omits some. The data hold around 260,000 clones, with roughly 87% observed a single time. Sequencing was carried out using peripheral blood. Receptors originate from a human donor in a cohort sampled during active COVID-19. Each CDR3 is given with its conserved first and last residue. A D gene is named only where the DNA matches it firmly. Rows give clone size only sometimes, using once, few, many, or a class for an expanded clone.

cdr3_nt cdr3_aa clone_size j_call d_call v_call cdr3_length
TGTGCCAGCAGCTCTGTAGACAGCTCTGGCACAGATACGCAGTATTTT CASSSVDSSGTDTQYF NA TRBJ2-3 NA TRBV7-3 16
TGTGCCAGCAGCCGAGCGGCGGTGAACACTGAAGCTTTCTTT CASSRAAVNTEAFF few TRBJ1-1 NA TRBV4-2 14
TGTGCCAGCAGCTTCAGCAGGGAAAACGAAAAACTGTTTTTT CASSFSRENEKLFF NA TRBJ1-4 NA TRBV7-9 14
TGTGCCAGTAGGCCCACGGGACTAGTCATGCATGGTGAGCAGTTCTTC CASRPTGLVMHGEQFF NA TRBJ2-1 TRBD2 TRBV19 16
TGCAGTGCTGCGGGGGTGGGTGAAGAGTACTTC CSAAGVGEEYF NA TRBJ2-7 TRBD2 TRBV20-1 11
TGTGCCAGCAGCGCCAGGGGTTGGTATGGCTACACCTTC CASSARGWYGYTF NA TRBJ1-2 NA TRBV7-8 13
TGCGCCAGCAGCCAAGATCAGAACACCGGGGAGCTGTTTTTT CASSQDQNTGELFF NA TRBJ2-2 NA TRBV4-3 14
TGTGCCAGCAGTTACTCCCCTTGGCCAGACTCCTACGAGCAGTACTTC CASSYSPWPDSYEQYF NA TRBJ2-7 NA TRBV6-6 16
TGTGCCAGCAGTTTTACCAGGGCCCCAGATACGCAGTATTTT CASSFTRAPDTQYF NA TRBJ2-3 NA TRBV6-5 14
TGTGCCAGCATCGAGGATGGGGGGGGACCCTACGAGCAGTACTTC CASIEDGGGPYEQYF NA TRBJ2-7 NA TRBV21-1 15
TGTGCCTGGAGTGTAAGTGGGGGCCCATATGGCTACACCTTC CAWSVSGGPYGYTF few TRBJ1-2 NA TRBV30 14
TGTGCCTGGGGGGCCTTGCAAGAGACCCAGTACTTC CAWGALQETQYF NA TRBJ2-5 NA TRBV30 12
TGTGCCTGGAGTGGGGCGGGAATTGCTCAGCCCCAGCATTTT CAWSGAGIAQPQHF NA TRBJ1-5 NA TRBV30 14
TGTGCCACCAGTGATACGGGACAGGGGATAAGCCAGCCCCAGCATTTT CATSDTGQGISQPQHF NA TRBJ1-5 TRBD1 TRBV24-1 16
TGCGCCAGCAGCCAAGGTTTTACTAGCGTAGAGACCCAGTACTTC CASSQGFTSVETQYF NA TRBJ2-5 TRBD2 TRBV4-3 15
TGTGCCAGCAGTTTCGGGACAGGGGACAATCAGCCCCAGCATTTT CASSFGTGDNQPQHF NA TRBJ1-5 TRBD1 TRBV28 15
TGTGCGTCGGGGGTCTTAACAGATACGCAGTATTTT CASGVLTDTQYF few TRBJ2-3 NA TRBV6-5 12